A single sample gave rise to the 3 T cell receptor beta chains below, sequenced in a study of beta chain features in type 1 diabetes. Every isolated RNA sample was fully reverse transcribed, so sequencing captured expressed TCRB transcripts. TCRdb's table, derived via immunoSEQ multiplex PCR, lists solely in-frame clones and lacks some. The data show some 360,000 clones, roughly a fifth seen once. The sample consisted of naive CD4+ T cells from blood. All receptors derive from a woman younger than 30 in good health.

The rearrangement links TRBV7-9 to TRBJ2-7; D might be TRBD2 (6 bases). The germline CDR1 and CDR2 sequences are SEHNR and FQNEAQ (reference sequence). V was cut by 5 bases and J by 2 bases, with 13 bases left in between. This CDR3 is built from 14 residues. This CDR3 is CASSKVGGTYEQYF. Here the CDR3 DNA reads TGTGCCAGCAGCAAAGTAGGCGGGACCTACGAGCAGTACTTC. The variable domain in full, completed from reference TRBV7-9 and TRBJ2-7, reads DTGVSQNPRHKITKRGQNVTFRCDPISEHNRLYWYRQTLGQGPEFLTYFQNEAQLEKSRLLSDRFSAERPKGSFSTLEIQRTEQGDSAMYLCASSKVGGTYEQYFGPGTRLTVT.

The V call is TRBV5-4, the J call TRBJ2-3; 8 nucleotides match TRBD1. This CDR3 has 15 amino acids. Germline V lookup: CDR1 SGHNT, CDR2 YYREEE (reference sequence). V was pared by 4 bases and J by 0 bases, with 4 bases of the junction left unmatched. The CDR3 nucleotides read TGTGCCAGCAGCACGGACAGGGAGAGCACAGATACGCAGTATTTT. Protein product: CASSTDRESTDTQYF.

Notes on this clone: Additional DNA sequences in this sample encode the identical CDR3. V gene TRBV5-1 combines with J gene TRBJ1-3; no clear D. Germline V gives CDR1 SGHRS, CDR2 YFSETQ. V was pared by 4 bases and J by 0 bases, with 8 bases between. CDR3 length: 14 amino acids. DNA for the CDR3: TGCGCCAGCAGCGGAGGCAGCTCTGGAAACACCATATATTTT. This encodes CASSGGSSGNTIYF.